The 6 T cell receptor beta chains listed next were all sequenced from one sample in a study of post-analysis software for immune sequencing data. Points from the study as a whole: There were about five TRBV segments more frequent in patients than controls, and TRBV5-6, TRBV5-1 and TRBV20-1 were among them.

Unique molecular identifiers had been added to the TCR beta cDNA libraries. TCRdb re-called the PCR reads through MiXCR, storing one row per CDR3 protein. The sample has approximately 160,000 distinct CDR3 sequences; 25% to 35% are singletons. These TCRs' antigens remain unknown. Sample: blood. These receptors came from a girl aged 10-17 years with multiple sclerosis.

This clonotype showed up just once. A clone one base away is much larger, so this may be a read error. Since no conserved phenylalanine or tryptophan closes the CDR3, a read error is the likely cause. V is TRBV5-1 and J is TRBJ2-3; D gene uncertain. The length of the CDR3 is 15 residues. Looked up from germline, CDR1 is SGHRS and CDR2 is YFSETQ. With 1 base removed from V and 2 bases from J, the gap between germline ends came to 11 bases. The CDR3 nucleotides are TGCGCCAGCAGCTTGAGAGGATTCCCCACAGATACGCAGTATTCT. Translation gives CASSLRGFPTDTQYS.

The CDR3 DNA sequence: TGTGCCAGCAGTTTACGGCATGAAACATTAACAATCGGTCAGCAGTACTTC. Its protein product is CASSLRHETLTIGQQYF. V gene TRBV12-3 or TRBV12-4 combines with J gene TRBJ2-7; D is undetermined. The CDR3 totals 17 residues. V was trimmed by 2 bases and J by 8 bases, leaving 25 bases between them.

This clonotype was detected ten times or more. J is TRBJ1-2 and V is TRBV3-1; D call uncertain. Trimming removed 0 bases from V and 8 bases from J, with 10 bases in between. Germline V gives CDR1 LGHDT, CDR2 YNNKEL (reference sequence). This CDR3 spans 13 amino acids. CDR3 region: CASSQDSTGGYTF. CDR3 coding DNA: TGTGCCAGCAGCCAAGATTCGACGGGGGGCTACACCTTC.

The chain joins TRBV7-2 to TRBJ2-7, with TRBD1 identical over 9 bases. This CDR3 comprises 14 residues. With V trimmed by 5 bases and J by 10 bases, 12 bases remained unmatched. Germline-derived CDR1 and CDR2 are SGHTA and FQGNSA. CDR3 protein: CASSLDRGVEIQYF. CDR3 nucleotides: TGTGCCAGCAGCCTGGACAGGGGTGTTGAGATCCAGTACTTC.

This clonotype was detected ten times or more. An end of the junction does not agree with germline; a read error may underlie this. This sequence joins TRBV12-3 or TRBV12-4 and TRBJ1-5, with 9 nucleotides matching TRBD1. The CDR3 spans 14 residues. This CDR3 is CASSLGQGNQPQHF. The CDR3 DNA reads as TGTGCCAGCAGCTTAGGACAGGGGAATCAGCCCCAGCATTTT.

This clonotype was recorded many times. The CDR3: CASSPEITDTQYF. The CDR3 DNA follows: TGCGCCAGCAGCCCAGAGATCACAGATACGCAGTATTTT. This chain connects TRBV5-1 to TRBJ2-3; D is unclear. Germline assignment: CDR1 SGHRS and CDR2 YFSETQ. V was pared by 4 bases and J by 2 bases, with 8 bases between. CDR3 length equals 13 residues.